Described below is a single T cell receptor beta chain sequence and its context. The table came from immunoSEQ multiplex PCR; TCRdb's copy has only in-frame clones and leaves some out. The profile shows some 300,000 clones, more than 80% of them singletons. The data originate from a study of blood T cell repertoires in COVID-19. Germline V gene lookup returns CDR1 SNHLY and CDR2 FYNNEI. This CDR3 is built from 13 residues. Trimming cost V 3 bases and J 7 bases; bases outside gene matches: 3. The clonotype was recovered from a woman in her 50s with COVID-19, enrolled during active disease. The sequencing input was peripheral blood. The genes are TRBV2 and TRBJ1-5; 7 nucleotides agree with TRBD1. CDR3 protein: CASSEQGGQPQHF. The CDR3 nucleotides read TGTGCCAGCAGTGAGCAGGGGGGCCAGCCCCAGCATTTT.